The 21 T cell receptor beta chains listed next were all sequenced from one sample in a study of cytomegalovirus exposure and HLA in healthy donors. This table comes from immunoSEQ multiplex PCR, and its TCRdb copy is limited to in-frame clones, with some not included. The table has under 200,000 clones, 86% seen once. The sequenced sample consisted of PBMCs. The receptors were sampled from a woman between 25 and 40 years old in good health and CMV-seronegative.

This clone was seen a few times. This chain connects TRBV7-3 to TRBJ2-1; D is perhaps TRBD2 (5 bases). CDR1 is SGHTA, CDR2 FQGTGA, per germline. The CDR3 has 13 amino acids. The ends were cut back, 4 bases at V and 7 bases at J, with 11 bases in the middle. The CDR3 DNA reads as TGTGCCAGCAGCTCCGGAGGAGCGAATGAGCAGTTCTTC. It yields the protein CASSSGGANEQFF.

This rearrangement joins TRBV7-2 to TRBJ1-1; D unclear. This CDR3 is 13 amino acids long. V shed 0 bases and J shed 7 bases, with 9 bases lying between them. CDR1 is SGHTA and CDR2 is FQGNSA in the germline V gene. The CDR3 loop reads CASSLAAGGEAFF. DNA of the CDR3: TGTGCCAGCAGCTTAGCCGCAGGAGGTGAAGCTTTCTTT.

Here the CDR3 reads CASSFFQGNTRNTEAFF. The DNA of the CDR3 is TGTGCCAGCAGCTTCTTCCAGGGAAACACACGAAACACTGAAGCTTTCTTT. The V call is TRBV7-9, the J call TRBJ1-1; weak D call: TRBD1 (5 bases). The germline V and J ends were trimmed by 3 bases and 2 bases, with 19 bases remaining between them. This CDR3 is built from 17 residues. The germline CDR1 and CDR2 sequences are SEHNR and FQNEAQ (reference sequence).

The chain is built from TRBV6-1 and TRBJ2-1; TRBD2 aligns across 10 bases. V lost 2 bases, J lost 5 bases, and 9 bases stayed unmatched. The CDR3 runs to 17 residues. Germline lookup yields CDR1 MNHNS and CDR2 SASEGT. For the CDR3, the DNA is TGTGCCAGCAGTGAATTTGGAAGAGGACTAGCGGACAATGAGCAGTTCTTC. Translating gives CASSEFGRGLADNEQFF.

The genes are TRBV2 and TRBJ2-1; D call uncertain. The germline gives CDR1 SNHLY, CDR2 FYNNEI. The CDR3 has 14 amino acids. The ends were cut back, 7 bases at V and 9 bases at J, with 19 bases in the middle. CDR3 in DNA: TGTGCCAGCATCCTCGCCCCACGTGACGCTGAGCAGTTCTTC. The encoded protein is CASILAPRDAEQFF.

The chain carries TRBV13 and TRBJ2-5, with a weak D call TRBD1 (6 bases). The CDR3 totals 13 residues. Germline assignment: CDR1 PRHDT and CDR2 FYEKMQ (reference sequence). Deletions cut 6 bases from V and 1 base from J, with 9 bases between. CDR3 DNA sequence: TGTGCCAGCAGTTCGGACAGCCAAGAGACCCAGTACTTC. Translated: CASSSDSQETQYF.

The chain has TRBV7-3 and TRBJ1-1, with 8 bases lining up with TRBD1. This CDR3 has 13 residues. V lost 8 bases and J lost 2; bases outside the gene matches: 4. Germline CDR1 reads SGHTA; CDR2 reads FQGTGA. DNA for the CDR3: TGTGCCAGCCAAGGACAGGGTAACACTGAAGCTTTCTTT. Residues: CASQGQGNTEAFF.

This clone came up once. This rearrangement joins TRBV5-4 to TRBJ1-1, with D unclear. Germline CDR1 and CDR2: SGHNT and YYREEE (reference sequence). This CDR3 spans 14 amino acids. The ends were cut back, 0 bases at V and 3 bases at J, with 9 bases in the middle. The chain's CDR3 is CASSLDSGYTEAFF. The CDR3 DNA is TGTGCCAGCAGCTTGGATTCAGGTTACACTGAAGCTTTCTTT.

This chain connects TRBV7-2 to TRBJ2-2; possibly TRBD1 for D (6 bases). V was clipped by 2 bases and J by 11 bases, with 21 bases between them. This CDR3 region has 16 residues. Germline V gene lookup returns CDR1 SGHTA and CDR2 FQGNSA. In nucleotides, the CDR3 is TGTGCCAGCAGCTTAAGGGCCCTCGGATGGACAGCCGAGCTGTTTTTT. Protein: CASSLRALGWTAELFF.

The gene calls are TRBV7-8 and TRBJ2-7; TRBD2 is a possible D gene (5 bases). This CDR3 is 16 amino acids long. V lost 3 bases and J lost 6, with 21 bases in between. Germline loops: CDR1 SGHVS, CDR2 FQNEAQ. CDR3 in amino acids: CASSLIPSTLPLEQYF. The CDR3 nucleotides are TGTGCCAGCAGCTTGATTCCTAGCACTCTCCCTCTCGAGCAGTACTTC.

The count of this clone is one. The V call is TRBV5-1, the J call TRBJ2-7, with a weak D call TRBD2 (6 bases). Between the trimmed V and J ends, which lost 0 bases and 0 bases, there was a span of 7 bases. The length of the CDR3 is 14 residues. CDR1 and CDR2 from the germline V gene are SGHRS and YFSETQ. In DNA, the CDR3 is TGCGCCAGCAGCTTGGGGGGGGACTCCTACGAGCAGTACTTC. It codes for CASSLGGDSYEQYF.

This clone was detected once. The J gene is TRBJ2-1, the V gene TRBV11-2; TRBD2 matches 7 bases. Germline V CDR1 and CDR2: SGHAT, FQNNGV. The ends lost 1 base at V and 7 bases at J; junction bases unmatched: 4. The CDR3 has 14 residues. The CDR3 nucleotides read TGTGCCAGCAGCTTAGCACTAGCGCGGAATGAGCAGTTCTTC. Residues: CASSLALARNEQFF. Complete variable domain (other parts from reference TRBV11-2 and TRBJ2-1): EAGVAQSPRYKIIEKRQSVAFWCNPISGHATLYWYQQILGQGPKLLIQFQNNGVVDDSQLPKDRFSAERLKGVDSTLKIQPAKLEDSAVYLCASSLALARNEQFFGPGTRLTVL.

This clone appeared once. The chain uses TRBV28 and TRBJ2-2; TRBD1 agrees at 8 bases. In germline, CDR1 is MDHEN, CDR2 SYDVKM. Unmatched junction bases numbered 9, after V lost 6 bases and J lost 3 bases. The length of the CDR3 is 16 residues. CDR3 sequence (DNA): TGTGCCAGCAGCACCGGAGGCAGGGGGCACACCGGGGAGCTGTTTTTT. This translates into CASSTGGRGHTGELFF.

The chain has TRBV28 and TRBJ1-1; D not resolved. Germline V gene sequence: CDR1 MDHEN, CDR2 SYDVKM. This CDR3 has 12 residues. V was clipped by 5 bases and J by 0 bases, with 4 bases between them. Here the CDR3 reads CASSPMNTEAFF. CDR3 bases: TGTGCCAGCAGTCCGATGAACACTGAAGCTTTCTTT.

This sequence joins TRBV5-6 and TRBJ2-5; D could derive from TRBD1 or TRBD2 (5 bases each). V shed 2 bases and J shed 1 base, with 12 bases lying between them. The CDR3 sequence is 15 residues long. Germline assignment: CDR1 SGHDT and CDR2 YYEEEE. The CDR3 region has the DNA TGTGCCAGCAGCTTTCCCGAGGGACCCCAAGAGACCCAGTACTTC. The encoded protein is CASSFPEGPQETQYF.

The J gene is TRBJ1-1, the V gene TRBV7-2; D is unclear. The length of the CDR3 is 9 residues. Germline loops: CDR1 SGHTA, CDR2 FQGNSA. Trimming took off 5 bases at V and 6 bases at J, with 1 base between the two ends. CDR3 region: CASSPEAFF. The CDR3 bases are TGTGCCAGCAGCCCTGAAGCTTTCTTT. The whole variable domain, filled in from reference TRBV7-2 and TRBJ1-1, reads GAGVSQSPSNKVTEKGKDVELRCDPISGHTALYWYRQSLGQGLEFLIYFQGNSAPDKSGLPSDRFSAERTGGSVSTLTIQRTQQEDSAVYLCASSPEAFFGQGTRLTVV.

DNA for the CDR3: TGCGCCAGCAGCTTGTTGATGCAAAGGGGCCTAAACTCTGGGGCCAACGTCCTGACTTTC. Translation gives CASSLLMQRGLNSGANVLTF. The chain has TRBV5-1 and TRBJ2-6; tentative D call: TRBD1 (5 bases). Per germline, CDR1 SGHRS and CDR2 YFSETQ. Trimming took 1 base from V and 0 from J, leaving 20 bases between them. The CDR3 is 20 amino acids. Looking up the rest from reference TRBV5-1 and TRBJ2-6 gives the full variable domain: KAGVTQTPRYLIKTRGQQVTLSCSPISGHRSVSWYQQTPGQGLQFLFEYFSETQRNKGNFPGRFSGRQFSNSRSEMNVSTLELGDSALYLCASSLLMQRGLNSGANVLTFGAGSRLTVL.

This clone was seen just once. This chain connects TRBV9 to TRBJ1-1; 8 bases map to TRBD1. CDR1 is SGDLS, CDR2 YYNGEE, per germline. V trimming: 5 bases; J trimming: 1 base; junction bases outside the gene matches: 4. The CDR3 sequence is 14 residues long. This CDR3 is CASRPQGANTEAFF. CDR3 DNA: TGTGCCAGCAGACCCCAGGGGGCGAACACTGAAGCTTTCTTT.

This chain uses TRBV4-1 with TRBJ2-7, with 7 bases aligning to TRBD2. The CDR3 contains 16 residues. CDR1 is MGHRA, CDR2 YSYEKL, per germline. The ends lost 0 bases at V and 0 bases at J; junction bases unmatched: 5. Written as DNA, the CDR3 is TGCGCCAGCAGCCAAGATACTAGCGAGTCCTCCTACGAGCAGTACTTC. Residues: CASSQDTSESSYEQYF.

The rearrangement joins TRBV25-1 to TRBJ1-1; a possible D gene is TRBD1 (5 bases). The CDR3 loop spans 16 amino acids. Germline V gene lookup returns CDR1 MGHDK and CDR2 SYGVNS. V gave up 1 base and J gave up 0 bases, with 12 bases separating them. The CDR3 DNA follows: TGTGCCAGCAGTGAATTGGGGGTTGTCGTGAACACTGAAGCTTTCTTT. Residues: CASSELGVVVNTEAFF. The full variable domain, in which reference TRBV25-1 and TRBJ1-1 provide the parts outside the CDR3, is EADIYQTPRYLVIGTGKKITLECSQTMGHDKMYWYQQDPGMELHLIHYSYGVNSTEKGDLSSESTVSRIRTEHFPLTLESARPSHTSQYLCASSELGVVVNTEAFFGQGTRLTVV.

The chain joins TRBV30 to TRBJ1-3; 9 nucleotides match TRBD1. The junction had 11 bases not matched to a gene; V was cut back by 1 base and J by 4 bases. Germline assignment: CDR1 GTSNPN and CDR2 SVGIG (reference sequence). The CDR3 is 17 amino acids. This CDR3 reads CAWSGVNMGTGGNTIYF. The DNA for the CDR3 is TGTGCCTGGAGTGGGGTCAATATGGGGACAGGGGGAAACACCATATATTTT.